This T cell receptor beta chain comes out of a study of blood T cell repertoires in COVID-19. Study-wide background: Samples taken during acute and convalescent COVID-19 were collected in the United States, Italy and Spain.

Ages ranged from about 18 to 100 years, with residence in under 25 US areas. CDR3 length: 16 amino acids. After removal of 1 base from V and 5 bases from J, the junction contained 6 bases not matched to a gene. The germline V gene has CDR1 SGHTA and CDR2 FQGNSA. The assay was immunoSEQ multiplex PCR, and TCRdb's table has in-frame clones only and misses some. The data hold under 250,000 clones, with 65% to 90% observed a single time. This TCR derives from a woman in her forties or fifties with acute COVID-19. The chain carries TRBV7-2 and TRBJ2-5; 11 nucleotides match TRBD2. The specimen sequenced was PBMCs or T cells enriched from blood (not recorded which). CDR3 coding DNA: TGTGCCAGCAGCTTAGTTAGCGGGGGGGCCGCGGAGACCCAGTACTTC. Translating it yields CASSLVSGGAAETQYF.